Only one count was recorded for the clone carrying this T cell receptor (beta chain). The ends were cut back, 2 bases at V and 8 bases at J, with 18 bases in the middle. Germline assignment: CDR1 LGHDT and CDR2 YNNKEL (reference sequence). The CDR3 sequence is 16 residues long. TCRdb passed the RT-PCR reads through MiXCR, listing each CDR3 protein once. This sample has about 680,000 distinct CDR3 sequences; 14% occur once, and the top ten carry 3.6%. This sequence originates from a female donor in good health, serving as a healthy control. The sequencing input was memory CD4+ T cells from blood. The chain carries TRBV3-1 and TRBJ1-4; a possible D gene is TRBD1 (6 bases). CDR3 DNA: TGTGCCAGCAGCCAATTAACCAGGGGCTTCAGAGAAAAACTGTTTTTT. Translated, it gives CASSQLTRGFREKLFF.